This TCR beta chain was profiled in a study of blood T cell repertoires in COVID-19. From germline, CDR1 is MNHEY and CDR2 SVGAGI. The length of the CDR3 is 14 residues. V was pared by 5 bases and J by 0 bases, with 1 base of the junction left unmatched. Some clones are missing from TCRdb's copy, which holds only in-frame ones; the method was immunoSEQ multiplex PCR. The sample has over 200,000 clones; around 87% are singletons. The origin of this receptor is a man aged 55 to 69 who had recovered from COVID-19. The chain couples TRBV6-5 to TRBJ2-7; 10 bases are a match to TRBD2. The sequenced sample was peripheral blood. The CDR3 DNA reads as TGTGCCAGCAGTAGCGGGAGGGTCTCCTACGAGCAGTACTTC. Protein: CASSSGRVSYEQYF.